This TCR beta chain was captured in a study of CD8 T cells in Susac syndrome. The multiple sclerosis controls consisted of treatment-naive patients with relapsing-remitting disease, either stable or active. Negative isolation yielded CD4+ and CD8+ T cells, and FACS enriched TEMRA cells. Study results and limitations: The TCR sequencing and HLA analysis in the study involved a relatively small number of individuals, as the study acknowledged.

This CDR3 is 11 amino acids long. Germline loops: CDR1 DFQATT, CDR2 SNEGSKA (reference sequence). V was cut by 3 bases and J by 4 bases, with 4 bases left in between. RNA amounts of roughly 0.5 to 1 ug underwent reverse transcription with random hexamers. Coverage of TCR beta CDR3 amplification by immunoSEQ multiplex PCR extended to 54 Vbeta and 13 Jbeta. TCRdb fed the immunoSEQ multiplex PCR reads into MiXCR, producing one record per CDR3 protein. The sample yields approximately 220,000 distinct CDR3 sequences, 85% to 95% seen once. This clonotype is a singleton in its sample. Its antigen remains unknown.

The chain links TRBV20-1 to TRBJ2-1; no definite D call. Sequencing was done on a sample of CD4+ T cells from PBMCs. The sequence came from a human donor with multiple sclerosis. CDR3 coding DNA: TGCAGTGCTAGGGAGTACAATGAGCAGTTCTTC. Its translation is CSAREYNEQFF.